One and the same sample provided the 21 T cell receptor beta chains below, sequenced in a study of OX40 agonist ivuxolimab in advanced cancers. Library construction relied on the immunoSEQ multiplex PCR assay. Entries here come from immuneACCESS through TCRdb and include only in-frame sequences with V and J called. Some clones fail to appear in such tables; in the studies checked, an unresolved V gene covers under half of the shortfall, and the cause of the remainder is unknown. The sample yields 15,000 to 20,000 clones; 87% were counted once. The top ten constitute roughly 34% of the sample. The sample consisted of CD4+ or CD8+ T cells sorted from blood, taken in a trial of the OX40 agonist ivuxolimab. Receptors originate from an adult with an advanced solid tumor such as melanoma, head and neck, liver or kidney cancer.

The chain carries TRBV5-6 and TRBJ2-7; 7 positions agree with TRBD2. The CDR3 loop spans 14 amino acids. The germline V gene encodes CDR1 SGHDT and CDR2 YYEEEE. V lost 2 bases and J lost 3; bases outside the gene matches: 5. In nucleotides, the CDR3 is TGTGCCAGCAGCTTTGGTGGGGAGGGCTACGAGCAGTACTTC. As protein: CASSFGGEGYEQYF.

This chain joins TRBV2 and TRBJ2-7; TRBD1 matches at 8 bases. The length of the CDR3 is 14 residues. The J segment lost 5 bases and the V segment lost 3 bases, leaving 6 bases of the junction unmatched. Per the germline V gene, CDR1 is SNHLY and CDR2 is FYNNEI. The CDR3 DNA is TGTGCCAGCAGTGAGAGCTGGACAGGGCACGAGCAGTACTTC. Its translation: CASSESWTGHEQYF. Variable domain in full (rest from reference TRBV2 and TRBJ2-7): EPEVTQTPSHQVTQMGQEVILRCVPISNHLYFYWYRQILGQKVEFLVSFYNNEISEKSEIFDDQFSVERPDGSNFTLKIRSTKLEDSAMYFCASSESWTGHEQYFGPGTRLTVT.

V and J are TRBV19 and TRBJ2-7; D is possibly TRBD1 or TRBD2 (5 bases each). The V end was cut by 5 bases, the J end by 3 bases, with 14 bases between. Germline V lookup: CDR1 LNHDA, CDR2 SQIVND (reference sequence). CDR3 length: 14 residues. CDR3 sequence reads: CASSLRDGLYEQYF. CDR3 coding DNA: TGTGCCAGTAGTCTCCGGGACGGGCTCTACGAGCAGTACTTC. The whole variable domain, filled in from reference TRBV19 and TRBJ2-7, reads DGGITQSPKYLFRKEGQNVTLSCEQNLNHDAMYWYRQDPGQGLRLIYYSQIVNDFQKGDIAEGYSVSREKKESFPLTVTSAQKNPTAFYLCASSLRDGLYEQYFGPGTRLTVT.

In this sample, this clone turned up once. The CDR3 reads CAWSAGGGVPEAFF. CDR3 coding DNA: TGTGCCTGGAGCGCCGGAGGAGGGGTCCCTGAAGCTTTCTTT. This chain joins TRBV30 and TRBJ1-1; perhaps TRBD1 as D (5 bases). CDR3 length equals 14 residues. Germline lookup yields CDR1 GTSNPN and CDR2 SVGIG (reference sequence). The V end was cut by 3 bases, the J end by 6 bases, with 17 bases between.

DNA for the CDR3: TGTGCCAGCAGCTTGGCAGTTGTGGGCTACGAGAATGAAAAACTGTTTTTT. It translates to CASSLAVVGYENEKLFF. The chain has TRBV7-2 and TRBJ1-4; D gene uncertain. Looked up from germline, CDR1 is SGHTA and CDR2 is FQGNSA. V lost 3 bases, J lost 5 bases, and 19 bases lay in between. The CDR3 extends over 17 amino acids.

CDR3 amino acids: CATQGQGARNEQFF. CDR3 nucleotides: TGTGCCACCCAGGGACAGGGGGCCCGAAATGAGCAGTTCTTC. The rearrangement uses TRBV7-9 and TRBJ2-1, with 12 nucleotides matching TRBD1. The CDR3 consists of 14 residues. Germline assignment: CDR1 SEHNR and CDR2 FQNEAQ (reference sequence). Trimming cost V 10 bases and J 7 bases; bases outside gene matches: 8.

The genes are TRBV11-2 and TRBJ2-7; D is unclear. The CDR3 sequence is 11 residues long. Trimming took off 0 bases at V and 11 bases at J, with 8 bases between the two ends. Germline CDR1 SGHAT, CDR2 FQNNGV. CDR3 sequence (DNA): TGTGCCAGCAGCTTAGACCACTCGAAGTACTTC. Its protein is CASSLDHSKYF.

V gene TRBV6-5 combines with J gene TRBJ2-7; 7 bases map to TRBD1. The germline CDR1 and CDR2 sequences are MNHEY and SVGAGI. With 6 bases clipped from V and 2 bases from J, the junction kept 7 bases outside the gene matches. This CDR3 comprises 14 residues. This CDR3 is CASSHRGAPYEQYF. CDR3 nucleotide sequence: TGTGCCAGCAGCCACAGGGGTGCTCCCTACGAGCAGTACTTC.

This chain uses TRBV5-4 with TRBJ2-3; 11 bases match TRBD2. Per germline, CDR1 SGHNT and CDR2 YYREEE (reference sequence). This CDR3 is 16 amino acids long. V shed 5 bases, J shed 2 bases, and the junction held 7 bases outside the gene matches. This CDR3 reads CASSVAGGLDTDTQYF. CDR3 bases: TGTGCCAGCAGTGTAGCGGGAGGGCTAGACACAGATACGCAGTATTTT. Based on the CDR3 plus reference TRBV5-4 and TRBJ2-3, the full variable domain is ETGVTQSPTHLIKTRGQQVTLRCSSQSGHNTVSWYQQALGQGPQFIFQYYREEENGRGNFPPRFSGLQFPNYSSELNVNALELDDSALYLCASSVAGGLDTDTQYFGPGTRLTVL.

The J gene is TRBJ2-3, the V gene TRBV5-6; tentative D call: TRBD1 (6 bases). CDR3 length: 14 amino acids. V was trimmed by 3 bases and J by 2 bases, leaving 10 bases between them. Germline V gene lookup returns CDR1 SGHDT and CDR2 YYEEEE. The CDR3 coding sequence is TGTGCCAGCAGCTGGGGACAAACCACAGATACGCAGTATTTT. Protein: CASSWGQTTDTQYF.

The rearrangement links TRBV19 to TRBJ2-7; the match to TRBD2 covers 11 bases. Per germline, CDR1 LNHDA and CDR2 SQIVND (reference sequence). The CDR3 is 14 amino acids. V dropped 6 bases and J dropped 5; count of bases not matched to a gene: 6. The DNA for the CDR3 is TGTGCCAGTAGCAGGACTAGCGGGCTCGACGAGCAGTACTTC. The encoded protein is CASSRTSGLDEQYF. The complete variable domain, with remaining parts taken from reference TRBV19 and TRBJ2-7, reads DGGITQSPKYLFRKEGQNVTLSCEQNLNHDAMYWYRQDPGQGLRLIYYSQIVNDFQKGDIAEGYSVSREKKESFPLTVTSAQKNPTAFYLCASSRTSGLDEQYFGPGTRLTVT.

The rearrangement links TRBV7-3 to TRBJ1-1; D possibly corresponds to TRBD1 (5 bases). CDR1 is SGHTA and CDR2 is FQGTGA in the germline V gene. Trimming left V 5 bases short and J 5 bases short, with 12 bases between. The CDR3 consists of 13 residues. The CDR3 spells CASSLTGETEAFF. The CDR3 region has the DNA TGTGCCAGCAGCCTCACGGGGGAAACTGAAGCTTTCTTT.

The chain has TRBV2 and TRBJ2-1; 10 nucleotides align to TRBD2. The CDR3 runs to 13 residues. Germline trimming cut 11 bases from V and 9 bases from J; bases unmatched to any gene: 10. Germline V CDR1 and CDR2: SNHLY, FYNNEI. In nucleotides, the CDR3 is TGTGCCCCCGGGATAGCGGGAGGTATTGAGCAGTTCTTC. Amino acids: CAPGIAGGIEQFF.

The V call is TRBV28, the J call TRBJ1-5; no clear D. Between the trimmed V and J ends, which lost 5 bases and 3 bases, there was a span of 5 bases. This CDR3 has 12 amino acids. Germline V lookup: CDR1 MDHEN, CDR2 SYDVKM. The CDR3 sequence: CASSPDNQPQHF. The CDR3 coding sequence is TGTGCCAGCAGTCCCGACAATCAGCCCCAGCATTTT. The full variable domain, with the rest looked up from reference TRBV28 and TRBJ1-5, is DVKVTQSSRYLVKRTGEKVFLECVQDMDHENMFWYRQDPGLGLRLIYFSYDVKMKEKGDIPEGYSVSREKKERFSLILESASTNQTSMYLCASSPDNQPQHFGDGTRLSIL.

The rearrangement links TRBV2 to TRBJ2-1; 9 nucleotides line up with TRBD2. Germline-derived CDR1 and CDR2 are SNHLY and FYNNEI. This CDR3 is built from 15 residues. V was pared by 7 bases and J by 5 bases, with 9 bases of the junction left unmatched. The CDR3 nucleotides are TGTGCCAGCACCCCGGGACTAGCTTTTAACAATGAGCAGTTCTTC. It is translated as CASTPGLAFNNEQFF. Together with reference TRBV2 and TRBJ2-1, the CDR3 gives the full variable domain: EPEVTQTPSHQVTQMGQEVILRCVPISNHLYFYWYRQILGQKVEFLVSFYNNEISEKSEIFDDQFSVERPDGSNFTLKIRSTKLEDSAMYFCASTPGLAFNNEQFFGPGTRLTVL.

The chain combines TRBV5-5 with TRBJ1-5; TRBD1 agrees at 7 bases. Germline V gene lookup returns CDR1 SGHKS and CDR2 YYEKEE (reference sequence). The ends lost 2 bases at V and 5 bases at J; junction bases unmatched: 7. This CDR3 has 15 residues. In DNA, the CDR3 is TGTGCCAGCAGCTTTTACGACAGGGTGGATCAGCCCCAGCATTTT. Protein: CASSFYDRVDQPQHF.

By sample share, this clone is medium-sized. The V and J genes are TRBV6-1 and TRBJ2-7, with a possible D match to TRBD1 (6 bases). CDR3 size: 14 residues. Trimming cost V 10 bases and J 3 bases, with 19 bases left between them. The V gene's germline CDR1 is MNHNS and CDR2 SASEGT. This CDR3 is CATYEGDARYEQYF. The DNA of the CDR3 is TGTGCCACCTATGAGGGGGACGCCCGCTACGAGCAGTACTTC.

The V gene is TRBV7-8, the J gene TRBJ2-7, with 10 bases identical to TRBD1. Germline CDR1 SGHVS, CDR2 FQNEAQ. CDR3 size: 17 residues. V lost 2 bases and J lost 6; bases outside the gene matches: 13. CDR3 sequence (DNA): TGTGCCAGCAGCTTAACGACCGGGACAGGGGATTCTGGCGAGCAGTACTTC. It encodes CASSLTTGTGDSGEQYF.

V gene TRBV9 combines with J gene TRBJ2-7; TRBD1 aligns across 9 bases. Germline assignment: CDR1 SGDLS and CDR2 YYNGEE. V dropped 0 bases and J dropped 4; count of bases not matched to a gene: 11. The CDR3 loop spans 17 amino acids. In DNA form, the CDR3 reads TGTGCCAGCAGCGTAGGGGGGGCCGGGACAGGGACATACGAGCAGTACTTC. This gives the protein CASSVGGAGTGTYEQYF.

V and J are TRBV7-9 and TRBJ2-2; TRBD2 might be the D (6 bases). Germline assignment: CDR1 SEHNR and CDR2 FQNEAQ (reference sequence). This CDR3 region has 13 residues. Trimming took 11 bases from V and 0 from J, leaving 10 bases between them. The CDR3 DNA reads TGTGCCGGGGGAGGAGCGAACACCGGGGAGCTGTTTTTT. Its translation: CAGGGANTGELFF.

This CDR3 is CAWSNDRGYNEQFF. The DNA of the CDR3 is TGTGCCTGGAGTAATGACAGGGGCTACAATGAGCAGTTCTTC. The chain joins TRBV30 to TRBJ2-1; 8 nucleotides align to TRBD1. Germline CDR1 GTSNPN, CDR2 SVGIG (reference sequence). The CDR3 consists of 14 residues. V was pared by 2 bases and J by 3 bases, with 3 bases of the junction left unmatched.